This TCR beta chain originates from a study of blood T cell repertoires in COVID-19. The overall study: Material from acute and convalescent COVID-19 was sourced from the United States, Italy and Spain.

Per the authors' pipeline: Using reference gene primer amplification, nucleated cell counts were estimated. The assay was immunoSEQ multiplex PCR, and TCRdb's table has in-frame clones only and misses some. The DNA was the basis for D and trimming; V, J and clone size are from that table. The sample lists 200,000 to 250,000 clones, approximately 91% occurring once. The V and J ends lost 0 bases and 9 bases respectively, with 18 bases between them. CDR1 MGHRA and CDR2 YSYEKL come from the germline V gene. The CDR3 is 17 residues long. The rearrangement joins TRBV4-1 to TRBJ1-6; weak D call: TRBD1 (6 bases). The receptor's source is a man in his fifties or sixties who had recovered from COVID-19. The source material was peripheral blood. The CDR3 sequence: CASSQDGRAGVASPLHF. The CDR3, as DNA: TGCGCCAGCAGCCAAGATGGTCGAGCAGGGGTGGCTTCACCCCTCCACTTT.